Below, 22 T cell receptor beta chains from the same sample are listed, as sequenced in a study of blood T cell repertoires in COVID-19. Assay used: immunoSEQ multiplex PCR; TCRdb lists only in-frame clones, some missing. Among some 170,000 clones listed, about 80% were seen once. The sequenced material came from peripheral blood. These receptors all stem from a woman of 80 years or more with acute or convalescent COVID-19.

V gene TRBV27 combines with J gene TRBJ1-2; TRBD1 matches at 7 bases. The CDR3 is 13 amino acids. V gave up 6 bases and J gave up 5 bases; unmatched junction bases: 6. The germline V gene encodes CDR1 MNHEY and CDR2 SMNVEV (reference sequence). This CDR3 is CASRATGQYGYTF. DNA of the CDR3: TGTGCCAGCAGGGCGACAGGGCAATATGGCTACACCTTC.

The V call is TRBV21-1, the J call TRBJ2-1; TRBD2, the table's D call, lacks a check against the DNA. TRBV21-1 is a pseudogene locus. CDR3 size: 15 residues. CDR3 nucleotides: TGTGCCAGCATGCGAGGAGCGGGGGGTCTTTGTGAGCAGTTCTTC. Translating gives CASMRGAGGLCEQFF.

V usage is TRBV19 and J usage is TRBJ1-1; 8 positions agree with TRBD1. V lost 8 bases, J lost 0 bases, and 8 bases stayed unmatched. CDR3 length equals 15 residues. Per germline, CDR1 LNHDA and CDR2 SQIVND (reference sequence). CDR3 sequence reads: CASWTGTKMNTEAFF. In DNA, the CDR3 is TGTGCCAGTTGGACAGGGACCAAGATGAACACTGAAGCTTTCTTT.

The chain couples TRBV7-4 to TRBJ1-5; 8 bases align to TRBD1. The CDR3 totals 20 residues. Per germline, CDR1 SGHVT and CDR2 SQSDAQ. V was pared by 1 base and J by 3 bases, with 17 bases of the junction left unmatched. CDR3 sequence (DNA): TGTGCCAGCAGCTTAGAAGGCGTGTTATGGACAGGGTTTTCCAATCAGCCCCAGCATTTT. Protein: CASSLEGVLWTGFSNQPQHF.

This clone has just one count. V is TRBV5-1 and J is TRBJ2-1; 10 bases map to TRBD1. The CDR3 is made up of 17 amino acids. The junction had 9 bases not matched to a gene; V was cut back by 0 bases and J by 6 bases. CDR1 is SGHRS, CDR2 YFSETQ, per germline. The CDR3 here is CASSLARRDRGINEQFF. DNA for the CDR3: TGCGCCAGCAGCTTGGCTCGCCGGGACAGGGGTATCAATGAGCAGTTCTTC.

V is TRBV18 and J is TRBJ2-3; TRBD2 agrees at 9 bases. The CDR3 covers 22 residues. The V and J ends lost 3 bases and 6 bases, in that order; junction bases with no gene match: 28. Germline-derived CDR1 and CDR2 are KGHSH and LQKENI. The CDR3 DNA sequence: TGTGCCAGCTCACCCCGGAAGAAGGAGGAAGCGGCGACTCTAGCGGGGACGGATACGCAGTATTTT. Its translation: CASSPRKKEEAATLAGTDTQYF.

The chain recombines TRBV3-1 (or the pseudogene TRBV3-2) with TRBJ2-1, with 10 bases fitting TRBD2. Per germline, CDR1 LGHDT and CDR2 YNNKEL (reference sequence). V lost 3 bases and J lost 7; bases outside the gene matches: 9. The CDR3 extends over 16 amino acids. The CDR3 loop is CASSHSGLAPGNEQFF. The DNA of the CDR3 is TGTGCCAGCAGCCACTCGGGACTAGCGCCAGGGAATGAGCAGTTCTTC.

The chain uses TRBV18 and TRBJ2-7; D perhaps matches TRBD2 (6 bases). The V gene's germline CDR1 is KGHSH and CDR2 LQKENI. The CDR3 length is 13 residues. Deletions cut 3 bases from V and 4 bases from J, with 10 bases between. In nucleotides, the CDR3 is TGTGCCAGCTCACCCCTAAGCGGGTACGAGCAGTACTTC. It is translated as CASSPLSGYEQYF. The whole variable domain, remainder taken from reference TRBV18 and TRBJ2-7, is NAGVMQNPRHLVRRRGQEARLRCSPMKGHSHVYWYRQLPEEGLKFMVYLQKENIIDESGMPKERFSAEFPKEGPSILRIQQVVRGDSAAYFCASSPLSGYEQYFGPGTRLTVT.

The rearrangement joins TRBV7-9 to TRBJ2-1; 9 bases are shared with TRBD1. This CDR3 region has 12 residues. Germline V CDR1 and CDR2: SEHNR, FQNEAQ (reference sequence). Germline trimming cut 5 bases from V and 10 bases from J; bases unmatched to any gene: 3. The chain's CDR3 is CASSTGGREQFF. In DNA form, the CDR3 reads TGTGCCAGCAGCACAGGGGGCAGAGAGCAGTTCTTC.

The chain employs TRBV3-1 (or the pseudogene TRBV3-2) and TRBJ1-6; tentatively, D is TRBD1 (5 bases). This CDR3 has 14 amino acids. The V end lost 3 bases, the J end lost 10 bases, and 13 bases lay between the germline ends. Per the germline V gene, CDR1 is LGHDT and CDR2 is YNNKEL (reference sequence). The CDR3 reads CASSQNQGGSPLHF. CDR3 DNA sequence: TGTGCCAGCAGCCAGAATCAGGGAGGCTCACCCCTCCACTTT.

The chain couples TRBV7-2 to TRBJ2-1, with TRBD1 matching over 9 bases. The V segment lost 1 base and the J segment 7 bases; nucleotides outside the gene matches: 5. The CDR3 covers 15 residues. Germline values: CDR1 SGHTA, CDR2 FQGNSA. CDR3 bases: TGTGCCAGCAGCTTAGAGGGACAGGGTTCAAATGAGCAGTTCTTC. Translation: CASSLEGQGSNEQFF.

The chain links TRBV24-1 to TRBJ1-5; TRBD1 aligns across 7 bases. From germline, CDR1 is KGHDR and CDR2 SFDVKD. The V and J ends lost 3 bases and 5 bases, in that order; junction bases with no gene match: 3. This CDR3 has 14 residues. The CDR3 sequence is CATSDNRGYQPQHF. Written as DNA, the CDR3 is TGTGCCACCAGTGATAACAGGGGTTATCAGCCCCAGCATTTT.

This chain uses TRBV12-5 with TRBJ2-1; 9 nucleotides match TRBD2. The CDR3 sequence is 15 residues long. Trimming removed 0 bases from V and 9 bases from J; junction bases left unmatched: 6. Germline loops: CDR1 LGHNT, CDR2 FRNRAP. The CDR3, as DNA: TGTGCTAGTGGTTTGGTCATAGCGGGAGCCGGTGAGCAGTTCTTC. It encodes CASGLVIAGAGEQFF. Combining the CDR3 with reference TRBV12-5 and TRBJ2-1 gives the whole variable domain DARVTQTPRHKVTEMGQEVTMRCQPILGHNTVFWYRQTMMQGLELLAYFRNRAPLDDSGMPKDRFSAEMPDATLATLKIQPSEPRDSAVYFCASGLVIAGAGEQFFGPGTRLTVL.

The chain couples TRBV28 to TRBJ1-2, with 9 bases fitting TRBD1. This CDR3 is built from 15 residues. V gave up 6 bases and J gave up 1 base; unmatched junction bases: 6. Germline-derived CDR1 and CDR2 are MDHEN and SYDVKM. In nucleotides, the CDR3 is TGTGCCAGCAGCGAACCGGGACAGGGTAACTATGGCTACACCTTC. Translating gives CASSEPGQGNYGYTF.

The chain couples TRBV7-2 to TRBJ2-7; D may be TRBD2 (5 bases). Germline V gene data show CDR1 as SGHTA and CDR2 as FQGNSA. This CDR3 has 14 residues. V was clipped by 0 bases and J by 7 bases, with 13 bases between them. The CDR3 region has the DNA TGTGCCAGCAGCTTAGCCTTATGGACGGGGGAGCAGTACTTC. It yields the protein CASSLALWTGEQYF. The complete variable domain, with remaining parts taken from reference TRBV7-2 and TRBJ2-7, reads GAGVSQSPSNKVTEKGKDVELRCDPISGHTALYWYRQSLGQGLEFLIYFQGNSAPDKSGLPSDRFSAERTGGSVSTLTIQRTQQEDSAVYLCASSLALWTGEQYFGPGTRLTVT.

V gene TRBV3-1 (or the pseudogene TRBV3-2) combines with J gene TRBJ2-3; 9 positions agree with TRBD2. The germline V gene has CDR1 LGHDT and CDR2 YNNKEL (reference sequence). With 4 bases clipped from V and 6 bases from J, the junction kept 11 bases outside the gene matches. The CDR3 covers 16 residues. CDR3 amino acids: CASSPLGLAGTDTQYF. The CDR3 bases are TGTGCCAGCAGCCCGCTGGGCCTAGCGGGAACTGATACGCAGTATTTT.

CDR3 coding DNA: TGTGCCAGCAGCCGAACCAGGGTTTCCAACTATGGCTACACCTTC. This translates into CASSRTRVSNYGYTF. This chain uses TRBV27 with TRBJ1-2; possible D gene TRBD1, 5 bases. Germline loops: CDR1 MNHEY, CDR2 SMNVEV (reference sequence). There are 15 residues in the CDR3. The germline V and J ends were trimmed by 6 bases and 2 bases, with 16 bases remaining between them.

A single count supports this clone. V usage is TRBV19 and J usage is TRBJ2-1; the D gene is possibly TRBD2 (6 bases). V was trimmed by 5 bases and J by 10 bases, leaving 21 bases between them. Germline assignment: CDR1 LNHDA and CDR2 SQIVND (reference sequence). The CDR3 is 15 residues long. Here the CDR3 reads CASSPSGTPRGEQFF. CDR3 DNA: TGTGCCAGTAGTCCCTCCGGGACTCCCCGAGGAGAGCAGTTCTTC.

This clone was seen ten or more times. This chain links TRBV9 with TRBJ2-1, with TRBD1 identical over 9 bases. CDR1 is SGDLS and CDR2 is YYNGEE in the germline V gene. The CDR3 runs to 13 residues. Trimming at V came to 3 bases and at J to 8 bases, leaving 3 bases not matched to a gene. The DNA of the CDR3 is TGTGCCAGCAGCGCCGGGACAGGGTATGAGCAGTTCTTC. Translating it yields CASSAGTGYEQFF.

CDR3 residues: CASSRDRMNTEAFF. The CDR3 bases are TGTGCCAGCAGTAGGGACAGAATGAACACTGAAGCTTTCTTT. The chain carries TRBV6-5 and TRBJ1-1; 7 bases are a match to TRBD1. Germline CDR1 reads MNHEY; CDR2 reads SVGAGI. The junction had 3 bases not matched to a gene; V was cut back by 5 bases and J by 0 bases. The CDR3 runs 14 residues.

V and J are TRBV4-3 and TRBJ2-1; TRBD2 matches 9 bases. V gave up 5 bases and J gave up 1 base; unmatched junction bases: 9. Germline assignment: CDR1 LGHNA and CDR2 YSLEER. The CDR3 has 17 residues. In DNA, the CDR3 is TGCGCCAGCAGCGACCCCTCTAGCGGGACTTCCTACAATGAGCAGTTCTTC. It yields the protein CASSDPSSGTSYNEQFF.

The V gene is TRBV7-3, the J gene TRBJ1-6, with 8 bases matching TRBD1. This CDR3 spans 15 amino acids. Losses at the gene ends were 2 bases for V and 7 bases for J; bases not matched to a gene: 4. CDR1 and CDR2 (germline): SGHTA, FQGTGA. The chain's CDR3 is CASSLVDRVNSPLHF. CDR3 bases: TGTGCCAGCAGCTTAGTGGACAGGGTGAATTCACCCCTCCACTTT.